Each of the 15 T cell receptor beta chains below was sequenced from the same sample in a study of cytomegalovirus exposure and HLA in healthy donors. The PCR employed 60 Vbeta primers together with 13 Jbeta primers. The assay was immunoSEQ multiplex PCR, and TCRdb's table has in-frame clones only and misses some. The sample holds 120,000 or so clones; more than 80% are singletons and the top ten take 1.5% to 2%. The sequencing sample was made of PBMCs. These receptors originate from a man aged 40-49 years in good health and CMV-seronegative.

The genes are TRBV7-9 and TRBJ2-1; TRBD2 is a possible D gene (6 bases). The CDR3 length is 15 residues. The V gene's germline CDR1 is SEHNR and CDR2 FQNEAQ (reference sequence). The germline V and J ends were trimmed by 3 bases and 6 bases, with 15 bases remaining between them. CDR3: CASSFPRLVVNEQFF. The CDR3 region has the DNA TGTGCCAGCAGCTTCCCTAGACTAGTCGTCAATGAGCAGTTCTTC.

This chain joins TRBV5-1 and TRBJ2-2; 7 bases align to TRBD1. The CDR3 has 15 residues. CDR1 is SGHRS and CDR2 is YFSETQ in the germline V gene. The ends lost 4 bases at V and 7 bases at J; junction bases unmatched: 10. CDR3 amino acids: CASSMRQGRHGELFF. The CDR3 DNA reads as TGCGCCAGCAGCATGAGACAGGGAAGGCACGGGGAGCTGTTTTTT.

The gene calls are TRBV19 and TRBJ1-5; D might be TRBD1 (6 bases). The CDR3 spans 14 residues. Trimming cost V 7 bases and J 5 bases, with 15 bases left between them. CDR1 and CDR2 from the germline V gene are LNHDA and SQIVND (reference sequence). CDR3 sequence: CASTRTEDYQPQHF. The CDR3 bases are TGTGCCAGTACTCGGACAGAAGATTATCAGCCCCAGCATTTT.

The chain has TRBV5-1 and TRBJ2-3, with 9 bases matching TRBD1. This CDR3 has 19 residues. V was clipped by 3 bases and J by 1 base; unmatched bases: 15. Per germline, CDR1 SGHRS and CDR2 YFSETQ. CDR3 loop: CASSSKRFTRDRGTDTQYF. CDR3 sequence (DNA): TGCGCCAGCAGCTCCAAGCGTTTTACACGGGACAGGGGCACAGATACGCAGTATTTT.

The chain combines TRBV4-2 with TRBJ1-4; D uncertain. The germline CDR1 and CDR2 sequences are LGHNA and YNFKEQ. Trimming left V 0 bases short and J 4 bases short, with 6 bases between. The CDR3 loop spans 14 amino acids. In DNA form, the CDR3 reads TGTGCCAGCAGCCAAGACAGGCTTAATGAAAAACTGTTTTTT. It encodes CASSQDRLNEKLFF.

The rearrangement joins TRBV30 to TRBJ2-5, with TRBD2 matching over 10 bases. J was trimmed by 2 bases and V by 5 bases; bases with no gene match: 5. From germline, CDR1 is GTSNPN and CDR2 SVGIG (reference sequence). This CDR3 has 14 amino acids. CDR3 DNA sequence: TGTGCCTGGGGGTTTAGCGGGGGGCAAGAGACCCAGTACTTC. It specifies CAWGFSGGQETQYF.

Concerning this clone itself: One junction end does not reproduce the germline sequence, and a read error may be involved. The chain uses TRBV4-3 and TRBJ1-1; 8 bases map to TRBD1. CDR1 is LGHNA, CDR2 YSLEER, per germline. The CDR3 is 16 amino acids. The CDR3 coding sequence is TGCGCCGGCAGCCAACATCAGGGGGCCGGAGGAACTGAAGCTTTCTTT. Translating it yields CAGSQHQGAGGTEAFF.

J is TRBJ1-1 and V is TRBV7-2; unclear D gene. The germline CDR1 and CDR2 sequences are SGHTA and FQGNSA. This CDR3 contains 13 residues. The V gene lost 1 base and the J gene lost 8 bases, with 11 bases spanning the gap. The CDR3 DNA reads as TGTGCCAGCAGCTTAGAGGTTAGGAGAGAAGCTTTCTTT. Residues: CASSLEVRREAFF.

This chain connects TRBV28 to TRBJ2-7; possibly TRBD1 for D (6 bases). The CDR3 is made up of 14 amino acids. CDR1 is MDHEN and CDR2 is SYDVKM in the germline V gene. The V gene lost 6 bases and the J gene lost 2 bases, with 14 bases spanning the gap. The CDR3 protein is CASSRQTGTYEQYF. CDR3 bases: TGTGCCAGCAGCCGTCAGACAGGAACCTACGAGCAGTACTTC.

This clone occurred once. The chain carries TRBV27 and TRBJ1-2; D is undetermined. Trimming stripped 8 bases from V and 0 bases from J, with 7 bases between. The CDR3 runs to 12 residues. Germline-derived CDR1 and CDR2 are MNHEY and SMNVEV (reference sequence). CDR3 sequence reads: CASPAANYGYTF. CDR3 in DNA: TGTGCCAGCCCTGCGGCTAACTATGGCTACACCTTC.

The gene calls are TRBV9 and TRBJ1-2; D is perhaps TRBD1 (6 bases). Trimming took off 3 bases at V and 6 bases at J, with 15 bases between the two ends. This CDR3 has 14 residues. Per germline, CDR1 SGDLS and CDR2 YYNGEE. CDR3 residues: CASSAQQGLDGYTF. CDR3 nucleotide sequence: TGTGCCAGCAGCGCACAACAGGGTTTGGATGGCTACACCTTC.

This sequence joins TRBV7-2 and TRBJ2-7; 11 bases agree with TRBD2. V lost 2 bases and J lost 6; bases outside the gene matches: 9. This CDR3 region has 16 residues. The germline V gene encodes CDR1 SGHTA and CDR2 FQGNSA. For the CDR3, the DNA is TGTGCCAGCAGCTTATGGCTAGCGGGGGGACTATTCGAGCAGTACTTC. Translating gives CASSLWLAGGLFEQYF.

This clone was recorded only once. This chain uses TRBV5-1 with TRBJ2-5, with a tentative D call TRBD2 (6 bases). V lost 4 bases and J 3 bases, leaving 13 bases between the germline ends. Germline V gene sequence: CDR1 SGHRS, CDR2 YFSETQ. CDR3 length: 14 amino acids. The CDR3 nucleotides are TGCGCCAGCAGCAAGGGACTCGGGGAAGAGACCCAGTACTTC. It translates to CASSKGLGEETQYF.

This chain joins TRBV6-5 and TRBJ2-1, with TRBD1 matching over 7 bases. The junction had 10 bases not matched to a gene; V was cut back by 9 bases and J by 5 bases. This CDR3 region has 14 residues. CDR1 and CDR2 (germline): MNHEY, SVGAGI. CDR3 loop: CASWETGRNNEQFF. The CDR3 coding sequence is TGTGCCAGTTGGGAGACAGGGCGGAACAATGAGCAGTTCTTC.

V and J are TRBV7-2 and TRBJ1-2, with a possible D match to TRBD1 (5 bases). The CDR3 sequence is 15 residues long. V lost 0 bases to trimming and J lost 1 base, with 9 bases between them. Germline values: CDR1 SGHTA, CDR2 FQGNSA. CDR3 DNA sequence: TGTGCCAGCAGCTTAGCGACAGCCCTTAACTATGGCTACACCTTC. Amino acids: CASSLATALNYGYTF.